Shown below are 31 T cell receptor beta chains from a single sample sequenced in a study of chemoradiotherapy in HPV16-positive cancers. Some clones are missing from TCRdb's copy, which holds only in-frame ones; the method was immunoSEQ multiplex PCR. In the table there are 3,100 or so clones, 79% of which are singletons. Sequencing was performed on tumor tissue, taken from a patient who underwent chemoradiotherapy. These TCRs come from a human donor with HPV-associated anogenital cancer.

In this sample, this clone turned up a few times. This chain uses TRBV14 with TRBJ1-2, with TRBD1 identical over 9 bases. The trim removed 8 bases at V and 2 bases at J, leaving 3 bases unmatched. This CDR3 is 13 amino acids long. The germline V gene has CDR1 SGHDN and CDR2 FVKESK. The CDR3 coding sequence is TGTGCCAGCGGGACAGGGATAAACTATGGCTACACCTTC. It codes for CASGTGINYGYTF.

This clone was recorded only once. V and J are TRBV27 and TRBJ1-2; possibly TRBD1 for D (6 bases). Trimming pared 2 bases from V and 8 bases from J, leaving 12 bases between. The CDR3 loop spans 13 amino acids. CDR1 is MNHEY, CDR2 SMNVEV, per germline (reference sequence). CDR3 DNA sequence: TGTGCCAGCAGTTTAACTTCAGGGGACGGCTACACCTTC. Residues: CASSLTSGDGYTF.

The V call is TRBV15, the J call TRBJ1-5; no clear D gene. V was shortened by 8 bases and J by 6 bases, with 17 bases between the two germline ends. CDR3 length equals 14 residues. Germline CDR1 and CDR2: LNHNV and YYDKDF (reference sequence). The CDR3 bases are TGTGCCACCCTCGGTCACGGGGAATTTCAGCCCCAGCATTTT. Residues: CATLGHGEFQPQHF.

J is TRBJ2-3 and V is TRBV19; D is unclear. Trimming removed 5 bases at V and 1 base at J, with 10 bases between. The CDR3 runs to 14 residues. Germline assignment: CDR1 LNHDA and CDR2 SQIVND (reference sequence). The CDR3 sequence: CASSLGVGTDTQYF. The CDR3 DNA reads TGTGCCAGTAGTCTAGGAGTTGGCACAGATACGCAGTATTTT.

The CDR3 sequence: CASGYRETQYF. DNA for the CDR3: TGTGCCAGCGGGTACCGAGAGACCCAGTACTTC. The chain has TRBV2 and TRBJ2-5; D remains ambiguous. The CDR3 length is 11 residues. In germline, CDR1 is SNHLY, CDR2 FYNNEI. Trimming removed 8 bases from V and 4 bases from J, with 8 bases in between.

V and J are TRBV27 and TRBJ1-5; no definite D call. The CDR3 consists of 15 residues. Germline V lookup: CDR1 MNHEY, CDR2 SMNVEV (reference sequence). V gave up 0 bases and J gave up 5 bases, with 11 bases separating them. The CDR3 DNA reads as TGTGCCAGCAGTTTATCGCAAGGACCGTATCAGCCCCAGCATTTT. Protein sequence: CASSLSQGPYQPQHF.

The chain combines TRBV7-6 with TRBJ2-1; perhaps D is TRBD1 or TRBD2 (5 bases each). The CDR3 is 13 residues long. CDR1 is SGHVS and CDR2 is FNYEAQ in the germline V gene. V shed 8 bases and J shed 7 bases, with 15 bases lying between them. CDR3 sequence reads: CASGSGTQNEQFF. The CDR3 DNA sequence: TGTGCCAGCGGCTCCGGGACCCAGAATGAGCAGTTCTTC.

The chain is built from TRBV19 and TRBJ1-4, with 8 positions matching TRBD1. The CDR3 is 14 amino acids. Germline lookup yields CDR1 LNHDA and CDR2 SQIVND (reference sequence). V dropped 6 bases and J dropped 7; count of bases not matched to a gene: 7. Here the CDR3 reads CASSLGQGGEKLFF. The CDR3 region has the DNA TGTGCCAGTAGCCTTGGACAGGGTGGTGAAAAACTGTTTTTT.

This chain connects TRBV9 to TRBJ2-5; D ambiguous. The DNA end lines up better with TRBJ2-7; the J call may be wrong. Germline V CDR1 and CDR2: SGDLS, YYNGEE. The CDR3 length is 13 residues. Here the CDR3 reads CASSAGSSYEQYF. Written as DNA, the CDR3 is TGTGCCAGCAGCGCAGGTAGCTCCTACGAGCAGTACTTC.

The chain links TRBV6-1 to TRBJ2-7; TRBD2 agrees at 9 bases. Germline V gives CDR1 MNHNS, CDR2 SASEGT. With 0 bases clipped from V and 7 bases from J, the junction kept 4 bases outside the gene matches. The length of the CDR3 is 14 residues. The CDR3 reads CASSEASGSSEQYF. The CDR3 region has the DNA TGTGCCAGCAGTGAAGCTAGCGGGAGTTCGGAGCAGTACTTC.

The chain joins TRBV23-1 to TRBJ1-5, with D possibly TRBD1 on 5 matching bases. TRBV23-1 is flagged as an ORF with uncertain function. The CDR3 runs to 16 residues. The V and J ends lost 6 bases and 2 bases respectively, with 17 bases between them. CDR3: CASSPTGEIGNQPQHF. CDR3 DNA sequence: TGCGCCAGCAGCCCGACGGGGGAGATCGGCAATCAGCCCCAGCATTTT.

This chain joins TRBV5-1 and TRBJ1-1; TRBD1 is a possible D gene (6 bases). Per the germline V gene, CDR1 is SGHRS and CDR2 is YFSETQ. There are 14 residues in the CDR3. Trimming removed 6 bases at V and 7 bases at J, with 19 bases between. The CDR3 protein is CASNTGAGRGEAFF. The CDR3 DNA sequence: TGCGCCAGCAATACGGGGGCCGGGAGGGGTGAAGCTTTCTTT.

The chain couples TRBV2 to TRBJ1-3; D ambiguous. This CDR3 has 13 amino acids. The V and J ends lost 6 bases and 4 bases respectively, with 10 bases between them. Germline assignment: CDR1 SNHLY and CDR2 FYNNEI. In DNA form, the CDR3 reads TGTGCCAGCAGACCTTTCGGGGGAAACACCATATATTTT. It is translated as CASRPFGGNTIYF. The whole variable domain, remainder taken from reference TRBV2 and TRBJ1-3, is EPEVTQTPSHQVTQMGQEVILRCVPISNHLYFYWYRQILGQKVEFLVSFYNNEISEKSEIFDDQFSVERPDGSNFTLKIRSTKLEDSAMYFCASRPFGGNTIYFGEGSWLTVV.

The chain couples TRBV27 to TRBJ2-2; 7 bases fit TRBD2. The germline gives CDR1 MNHEY, CDR2 SMNVEV (reference sequence). CDR3 length: 14 amino acids. The junction had 3 bases not matched to a gene; V was cut back by 1 base and J by 7 bases. CDR3 region: CASSLYGEGGELFF. As DNA, the CDR3 is TGTGCCAGCAGTTTATACGGGGAGGGCGGGGAGCTGTTTTTT.

V is TRBV5-4 and J is TRBJ2-5; D gene uncertain. This CDR3 is built from 15 residues. V lost 2 bases and J 5 bases, leaving 16 bases between the germline ends. Germline V gene data show CDR1 as SGHNT and CDR2 as YYREEE (reference sequence). CDR3 nucleotide sequence: TGTGCCAGCAGCTTCCCAGGATCTGGTTCGGAGACCCAGTACTTC. Translated: CASSFPGSGSETQYF.

The chain is built from TRBV19 and TRBJ1-1, with TRBD1 matching over 7 bases. Germline V lookup: CDR1 LNHDA, CDR2 SQIVND (reference sequence). V lost 3 bases and J lost 2; bases outside the gene matches: 6. The CDR3 consists of 15 residues. The CDR3 bases are TGTGCCAGTAGTATCTCAGACAGGGTAAACACTGAAGCTTTCTTT. Protein: CASSISDRVNTEAFF.

The chain has TRBV9 and TRBJ1-1, with 8 bases matching TRBD1. In germline, CDR1 is SGDLS, CDR2 YYNGEE. This CDR3 contains 14 residues. The junction had 5 bases not matched to a gene; V was cut back by 4 bases and J by 3 bases. CDR3 DNA: TGTGCCAGCAGCACGGACAGGGACGACACTGAAGCTTTCTTT. This translates into CASSTDRDDTEAFF.

This clone occurred once. The chain links TRBV19 to TRBJ1-4, with 7 bases aligning to TRBD1. The CDR3 totals 14 residues. Germline V lookup: CDR1 LNHDA, CDR2 SQIVND (reference sequence). Unmatched junction bases numbered 11, after V lost 5 bases and J lost 11 bases. CDR3 sequence: CASSSTGQRAKLFF. The CDR3 bases are TGTGCCAGTAGTTCAACGGGACAGCGCGCCAAACTGTTTTTT.

This clone was counted a few times. The genes are TRBV28 and TRBJ2-3; TRBD2 matches 10 bases. The CDR3 is 21 residues long. The V segment lost 0 bases and the J segment 5 bases; nucleotides outside the gene matches: 20. Germline CDR1 reads MDHEN; CDR2 reads SYDVKM. In DNA, the CDR3 is TGTGCCAGCAGTTTATGCACAGCGGGGGGGCTCGAACTTTTTTCCGGAGATACGCAGTATTTT. Its translation is CASSLCTAGGLELFSGDTQYF.

The chain has TRBV27 and TRBJ2-1; no clear D. Germline loops: CDR1 MNHEY, CDR2 SMNVEV (reference sequence). The V end was cut by 1 base, the J end by 0 bases, with 10 bases between. The CDR3 contains 16 residues. CDR3 nucleotides: TGTGCCAGCAGTTTATTTAGGTTATCCTCCTACAATGAGCAGTTCTTC. Translated, it gives CASSLFRLSSYNEQFF.

The chain uses TRBV29-1 and TRBJ2-7; TRBD1 is a possible D gene (6 bases). Trimming left V 6 bases short and J 5 bases short, with 11 bases between. The CDR3 sequence is 11 residues long. Germline V gene sequence: CDR1 SQVTM, CDR2 ANQGSEA. The CDR3 region is CSVERDNEQYF. DNA for the CDR3: TGCAGCGTCGAAAGGGACAACGAGCAGTACTTC.

V usage is TRBV25-1 and J usage is TRBJ2-7; the D gene is possibly TRBD2 (5 bases). This CDR3 has 16 residues. Germline V CDR1 and CDR2: MGHDK, SYGVNS. Trimming took 4 bases from V and 2 from J, leaving 18 bases between them. The CDR3 loop is CASSALGPGTTYEQYF. DNA of the CDR3: TGTGCCAGCAGTGCCCTCGGCCCGGGAACGACCTACGAGCAGTACTTC.

The V and J genes are TRBV11-3 and TRBJ2-6; D unclear. Germline CDR1 and CDR2: SGHNT and YENEEA. The CDR3 totals 18 residues. The V end lost 5 bases, the J end lost 5 bases, and 22 bases lay between the germline ends. CDR3 DNA sequence: TGTGCCAGCAGCAGCCCAAACTCTCGACAAAGTCGGGCCAACGTCCTGACTTTC. Amino acid sequence: CASSSPNSRQSRANVLTF. The variable domain in full, completed from reference TRBV11-3 and TRBJ2-6, reads EAGVVQSPRYKIIEKKQPVAFWCNPISGHNTLYWYLQNLGQGPELLIRYENEEAVDDSQLPKDRFSAERLKGVDSTLKIQPAELGDSAVYLCASSSPNSRQSRANVLTFGAGSRLTVL.

V gene TRBV5-6 combines with J gene TRBJ2-2; D gene unclear. The CDR3 sequence is 15 residues long. V gave up 4 bases and J gave up 7 bases, with 17 bases separating them. The germline gives CDR1 SGHDT, CDR2 YYEEEE. Here the CDR3 reads CASSHPEGNYGELFF. The CDR3 coding sequence is TGTGCCAGCAGCCACCCGGAAGGAAACTACGGGGAGCTGTTTTTT. The full variable domain, rest sourced from reference TRBV5-6 and TRBJ2-2, is DAGVTQSPTHLIKTRGQQVTLRCSPKSGHDTVSWYQQALGQGPQFIFQYYEEEERQRGNFPDRFSGHQFPNYSSELNVNALLLGDSALYLCASSHPEGNYGELFFGEGSRLTVL.

About this clone: At one end, the junction sequence differs from germline, possibly due to a read error. The chain combines TRBV6-1 with TRBJ2-7; weak D call: TRBD2 (5 bases). This CDR3 region has 13 residues. Germline V CDR1 and CDR2: MNHNS, SASEGT. The CDR3 loop reads CASSLGVGSGFVF. CDR3 DNA sequence: TGTGCCAGCAGCCTCGGGGTAGGGTCGGGATTTGTCTTC.

This clone occurred once. This chain links TRBV5-1 with TRBJ2-3, with D perhaps matching TRBD1 or TRBD2 (7 bases each). V lost 1 base to trimming and J lost 1 base, with 13 bases between them. The CDR3 runs to 16 residues. Germline CDR1 and CDR2: SGHRS and YFSETQ. The CDR3 reads CASSLSGGAGTDTQYF. As DNA, the CDR3 is TGCGCCAGCAGCTTGTCAGGGGGGGCGGGCACAGATACGCAGTATTTT.

The chain joins TRBV2 to TRBJ2-1; D gene unclear. In germline, CDR1 is SNHLY, CDR2 FYNNEI. The CDR3 has 15 residues. V was clipped by 1 base and J by 5 bases, with 12 bases between them. CDR3 region: CASSEVITDNNEQFF. The CDR3 DNA reads TGTGCCAGCAGTGAAGTCATAACAGACAACAATGAGCAGTTCTTC.

This clone was picked up one time. This chain connects TRBV14 to TRBJ1-4; 11 nucleotides line up with TRBD1. The CDR3 contains 15 residues. Germline V gene sequence: CDR1 SGHDN, CDR2 FVKESK. Unmatched junction bases numbered 3, after V lost 3 bases and J lost 6 bases. CDR3 sequence reads: CASSQWDRGDEKLFF. The CDR3 DNA follows: TGTGCCAGCAGCCAGTGGGACAGGGGGGATGAAAAACTGTTTTTT.

The V call is TRBV10-3, the J call TRBJ1-1; TRBD1 is a possible D gene (5 bases). Trimming stripped 6 bases from V and 1 base from J, with 9 bases between. Germline V gene lookup returns CDR1 ENHRY and CDR2 SYGVKD. The CDR3 extends over 13 amino acids. The CDR3 loop reads CAISLTENTEAFF. The CDR3 DNA reads TGTGCCATCAGCCTGACAGAGAACACTGAAGCTTTCTTT.

The chain carries TRBV4-2 and TRBJ2-1; D is perhaps TRBD1 or TRBD2 (6 bases each). Looked up from germline, CDR1 is LGHNA and CDR2 is YNFKEQ. This CDR3 is 16 amino acids long. The ends were cut back, 0 bases at V and 4 bases at J, with 13 bases in the middle. This CDR3 is CASSQDRGGSYNEQFF. DNA of the CDR3: TGTGCCAGCAGCCAAGATCGAGGGGGGTCATACAATGAGCAGTTCTTC.

This clone was seen once. This rearrangement joins TRBV9 to TRBJ1-1; 7 bases line up with TRBD1. Germline-derived CDR1 and CDR2 are SGDLS and YYNGEE. The V and J ends lost 0 bases and 4 bases, in that order; junction bases with no gene match: 3. The CDR3 totals 14 residues. The CDR3 DNA reads TGTGCCAGCAGCGTAGGGGACAGAGCCACTGAAGCTTTCTTT. Its translation: CASSVGDRATEAFF.